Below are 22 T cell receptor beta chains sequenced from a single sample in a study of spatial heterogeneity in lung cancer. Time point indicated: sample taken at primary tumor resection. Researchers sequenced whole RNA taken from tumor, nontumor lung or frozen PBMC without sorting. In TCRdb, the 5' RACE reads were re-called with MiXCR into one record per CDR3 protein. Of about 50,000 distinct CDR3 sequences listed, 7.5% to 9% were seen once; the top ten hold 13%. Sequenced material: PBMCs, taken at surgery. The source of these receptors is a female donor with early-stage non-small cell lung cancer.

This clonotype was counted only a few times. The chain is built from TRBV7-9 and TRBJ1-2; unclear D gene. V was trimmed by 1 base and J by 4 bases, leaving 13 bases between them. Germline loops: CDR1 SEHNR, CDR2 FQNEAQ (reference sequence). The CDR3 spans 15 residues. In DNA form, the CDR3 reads TGTGCCAGCAGCTTAGAAGGGTACAGACTCTATGGCTACACCTTC. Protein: CASSLEGYRLYGYTF. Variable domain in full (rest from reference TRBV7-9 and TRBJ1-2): DTGVSQNPRHKITKRGQNVTFRCDPISEHNRLYWYRQTLGQGPEFLTYFQNEAQLEKSRLLSDRFSAERPKGSFSTLEIQRTEQGDSAMYLCASSLEGYRLYGYTFGSGTRLTVV.

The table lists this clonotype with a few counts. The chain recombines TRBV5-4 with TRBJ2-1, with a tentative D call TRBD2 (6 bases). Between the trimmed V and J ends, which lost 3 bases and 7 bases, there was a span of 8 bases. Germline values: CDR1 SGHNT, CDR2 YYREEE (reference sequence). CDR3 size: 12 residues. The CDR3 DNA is TGTGCCAGCAGCTCCGGAGGGAATGAGCAGTTCTTC. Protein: CASSSGGNEQFF. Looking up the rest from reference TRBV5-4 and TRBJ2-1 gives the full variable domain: ETGVTQSPTHLIKTRGQQVTLRCSSQSGHNTVSWYQQALGQGPQFIFQYYREEENGRGNFPPRFSGLQFPNYSSELNVNALELDDSALYLCASSSGGNEQFFGPGTRLTVL.

This CDR3 is CSVGQYNQPQHF. The CDR3 nucleotides are TGCAGCGTTGGACAGTACAATCAGCCCCAGCATTTT. The V gene is TRBV29-1, the J gene TRBJ1-5; possibly TRBD1 for D (5 bases). The germline V and J ends were trimmed by 4 bases and 3 bases, with 7 bases remaining between them. The CDR3 length is 12 residues. Germline CDR1 reads SQVTM; CDR2 reads ANQGSEA.

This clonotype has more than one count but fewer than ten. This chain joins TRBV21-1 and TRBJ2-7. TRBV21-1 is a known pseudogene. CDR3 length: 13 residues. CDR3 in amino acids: CASSARHDDEQYF. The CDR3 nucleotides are TGTGCCAGCAGCGCCAGGCACGACGACGAGCAGTACTTC.

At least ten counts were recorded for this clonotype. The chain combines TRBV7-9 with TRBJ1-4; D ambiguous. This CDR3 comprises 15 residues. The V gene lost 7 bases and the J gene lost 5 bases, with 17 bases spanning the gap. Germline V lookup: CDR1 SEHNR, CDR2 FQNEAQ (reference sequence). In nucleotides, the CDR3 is TGTGCCAGCACAGACCCCCAGGCCGGAAATGAAAAACTGTTTTTT. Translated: CASTDPQAGNEKLFF.

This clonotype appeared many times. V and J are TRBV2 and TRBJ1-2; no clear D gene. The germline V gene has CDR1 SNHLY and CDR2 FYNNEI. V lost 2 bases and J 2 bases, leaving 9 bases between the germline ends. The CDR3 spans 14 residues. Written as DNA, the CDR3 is TGTGCCAGCAGTGAATTTGGTCTGAACTATGGCTACACCTTC. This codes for CASSEFGLNYGYTF.

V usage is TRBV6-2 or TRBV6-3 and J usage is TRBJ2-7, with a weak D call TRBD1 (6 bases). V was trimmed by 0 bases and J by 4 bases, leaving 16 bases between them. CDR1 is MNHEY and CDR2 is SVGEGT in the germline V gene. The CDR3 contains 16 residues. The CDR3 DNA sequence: TGTGCCAGCAGTTACTCGAGGTCTGGGGGCGCATACGAGCAGTACTTC. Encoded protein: CASSYSRSGGAYEQYF.

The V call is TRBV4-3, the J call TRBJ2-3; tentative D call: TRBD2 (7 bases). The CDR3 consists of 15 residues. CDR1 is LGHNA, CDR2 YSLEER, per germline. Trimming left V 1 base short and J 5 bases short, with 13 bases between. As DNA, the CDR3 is TGCGCCAGCAGCCAAGCGGGGGGCCGGGGAGATACGCAGTATTTT. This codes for CASSQAGGRGDTQYF.

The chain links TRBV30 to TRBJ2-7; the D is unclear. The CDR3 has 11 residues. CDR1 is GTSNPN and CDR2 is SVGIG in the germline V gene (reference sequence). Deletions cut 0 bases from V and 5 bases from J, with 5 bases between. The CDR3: CAWSVGHEQYF. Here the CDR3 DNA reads TGTGCCTGGAGTGTAGGACACGAGCAGTACTTC.

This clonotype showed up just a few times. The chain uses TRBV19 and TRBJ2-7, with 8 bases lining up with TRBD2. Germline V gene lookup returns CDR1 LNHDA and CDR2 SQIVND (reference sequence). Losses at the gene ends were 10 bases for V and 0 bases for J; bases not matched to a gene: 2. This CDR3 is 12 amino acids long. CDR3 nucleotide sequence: TGTGCCACCGGGGGGGACTCCTACGAGCAGTACTTC. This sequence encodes CATGGDSYEQYF.

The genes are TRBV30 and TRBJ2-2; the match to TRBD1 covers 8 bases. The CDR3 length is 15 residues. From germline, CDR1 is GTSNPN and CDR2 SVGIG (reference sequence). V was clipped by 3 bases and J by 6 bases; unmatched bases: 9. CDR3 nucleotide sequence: TGTGCCTGGAGCCCCGGGACAGGCCGGGCCGGGGAGCTGTTTTTT. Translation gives CAWSPGTGRAGELFF.

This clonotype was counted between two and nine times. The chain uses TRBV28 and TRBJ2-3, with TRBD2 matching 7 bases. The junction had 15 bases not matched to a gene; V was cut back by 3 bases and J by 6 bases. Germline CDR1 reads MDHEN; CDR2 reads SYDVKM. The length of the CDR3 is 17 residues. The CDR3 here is CASSLKRGGPPHDTQYF. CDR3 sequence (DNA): TGTGCCAGCAGTTTGAAGCGGGGCGGCCCCCCGCACGATACGCAGTATTTT.

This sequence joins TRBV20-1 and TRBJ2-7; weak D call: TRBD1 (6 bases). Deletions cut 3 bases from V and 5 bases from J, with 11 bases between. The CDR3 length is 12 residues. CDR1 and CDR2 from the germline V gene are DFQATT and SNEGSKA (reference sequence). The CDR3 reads CSASQGRNEQYF. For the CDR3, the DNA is TGCAGTGCTAGTCAGGGGCGCAACGAGCAGTACTTC.

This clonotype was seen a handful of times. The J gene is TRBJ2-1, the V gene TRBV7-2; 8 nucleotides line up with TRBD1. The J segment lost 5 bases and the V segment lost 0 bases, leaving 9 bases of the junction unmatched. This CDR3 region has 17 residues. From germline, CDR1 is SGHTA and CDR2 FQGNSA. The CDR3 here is CASSLARTGSEHNEQFF. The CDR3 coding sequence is TGTGCCAGCAGCTTAGCCAGGACAGGGTCAGAACACAATGAGCAGTTCTTC.

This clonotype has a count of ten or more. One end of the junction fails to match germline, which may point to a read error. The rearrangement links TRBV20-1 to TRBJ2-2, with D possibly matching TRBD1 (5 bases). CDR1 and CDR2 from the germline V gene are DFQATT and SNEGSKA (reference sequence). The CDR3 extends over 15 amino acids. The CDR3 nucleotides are TGCAGTGCTAGGGACAACCGAAGGACCACCCGGGAGCTGTTTTTT. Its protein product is CSARDNRRTTRELFF.

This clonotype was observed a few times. CDR3 in DNA: TGCGCCAGCAGCCTTCGGACTAGCGGGGAAGGGGATACGCAGTATTTT. Its translation: CASSLRTSGEGDTQYF. The chain recombines TRBV5-1 with TRBJ2-3, with 12 positions matching TRBD2. Germline V gives CDR1 SGHRS, CDR2 YFSETQ. The CDR3 is 16 amino acids. The V and J ends lost 4 bases and 6 bases, in that order; junction bases with no gene match: 9. Together with reference TRBV5-1 and TRBJ2-3, the CDR3 gives the full variable domain: KAGVTQTPRYLIKTRGQQVTLSCSPISGHRSVSWYQQTPGQGLQFLFEYFSETQRNKGNFPGRFSGRQFSNSRSEMNVSTLELGDSALYLCASSLRTSGEGDTQYFGPGTRLTVL.

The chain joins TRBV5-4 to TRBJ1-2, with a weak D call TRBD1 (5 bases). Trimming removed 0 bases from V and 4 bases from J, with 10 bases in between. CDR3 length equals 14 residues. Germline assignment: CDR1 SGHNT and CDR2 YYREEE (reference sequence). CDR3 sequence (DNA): TGTGCCAGCAGCTTGGACAGGACGATCTATGGCTACACCTTC. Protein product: CASSLDRTIYGYTF.

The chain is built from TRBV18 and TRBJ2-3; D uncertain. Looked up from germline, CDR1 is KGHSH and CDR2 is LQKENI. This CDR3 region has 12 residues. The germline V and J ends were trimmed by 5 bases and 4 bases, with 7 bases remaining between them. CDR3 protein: CASSEFADTQYF. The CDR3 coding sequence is TGTGCCAGCTCAGAGTTCGCAGATACGCAGTATTTT.

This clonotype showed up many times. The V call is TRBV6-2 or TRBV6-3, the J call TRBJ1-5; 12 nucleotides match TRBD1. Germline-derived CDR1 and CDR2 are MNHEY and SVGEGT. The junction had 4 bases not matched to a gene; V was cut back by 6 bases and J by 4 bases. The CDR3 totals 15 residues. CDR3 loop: CASRGTGGLNQPQHF. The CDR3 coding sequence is TGTGCCAGCAGGGGGACAGGGGGCCTAAATCAGCCCCAGCATTTT.

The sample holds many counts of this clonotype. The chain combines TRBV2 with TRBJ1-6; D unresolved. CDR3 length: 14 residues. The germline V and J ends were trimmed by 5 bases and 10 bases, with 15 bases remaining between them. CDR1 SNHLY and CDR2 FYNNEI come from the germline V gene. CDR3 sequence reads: CASSPLGGRSPLHF. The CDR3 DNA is TGTGCCAGCAGTCCCCTAGGAGGGAGATCACCCCTCCACTTT.

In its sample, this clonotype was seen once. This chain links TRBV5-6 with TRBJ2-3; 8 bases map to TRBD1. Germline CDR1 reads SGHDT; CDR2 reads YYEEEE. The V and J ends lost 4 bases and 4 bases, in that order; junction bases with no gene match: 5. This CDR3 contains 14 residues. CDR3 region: CASSTEQGADTQYF. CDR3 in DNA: TGTGCCAGCAGCACCGAACAGGGGGCAGATACGCAGTATTTT.

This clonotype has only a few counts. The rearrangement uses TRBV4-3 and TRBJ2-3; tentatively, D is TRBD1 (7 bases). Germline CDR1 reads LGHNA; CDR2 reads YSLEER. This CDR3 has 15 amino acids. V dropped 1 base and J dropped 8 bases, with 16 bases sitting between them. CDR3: CASSQGDSRRGTQYF. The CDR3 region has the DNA TGCGCCAGCAGCCAAGGGGACAGCCGGAGGGGTACGCAGTATTTT.